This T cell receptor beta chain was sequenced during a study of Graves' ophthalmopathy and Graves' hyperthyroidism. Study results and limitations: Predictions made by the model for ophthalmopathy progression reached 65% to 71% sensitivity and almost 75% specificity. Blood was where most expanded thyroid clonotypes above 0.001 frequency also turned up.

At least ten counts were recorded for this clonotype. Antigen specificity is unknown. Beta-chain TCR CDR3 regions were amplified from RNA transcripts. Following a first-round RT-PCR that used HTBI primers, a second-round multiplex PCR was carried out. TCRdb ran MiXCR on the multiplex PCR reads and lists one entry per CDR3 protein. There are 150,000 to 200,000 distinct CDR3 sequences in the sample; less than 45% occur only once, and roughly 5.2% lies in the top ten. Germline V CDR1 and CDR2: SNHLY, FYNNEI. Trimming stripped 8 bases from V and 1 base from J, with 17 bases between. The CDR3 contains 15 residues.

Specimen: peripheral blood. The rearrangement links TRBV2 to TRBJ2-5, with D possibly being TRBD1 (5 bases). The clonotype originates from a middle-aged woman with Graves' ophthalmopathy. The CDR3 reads CASDQLTGPQETQYF. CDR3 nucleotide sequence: TGTGCCAGCGACCAATTAACAGGCCCCCAAGAGACCCAGTACTTC.